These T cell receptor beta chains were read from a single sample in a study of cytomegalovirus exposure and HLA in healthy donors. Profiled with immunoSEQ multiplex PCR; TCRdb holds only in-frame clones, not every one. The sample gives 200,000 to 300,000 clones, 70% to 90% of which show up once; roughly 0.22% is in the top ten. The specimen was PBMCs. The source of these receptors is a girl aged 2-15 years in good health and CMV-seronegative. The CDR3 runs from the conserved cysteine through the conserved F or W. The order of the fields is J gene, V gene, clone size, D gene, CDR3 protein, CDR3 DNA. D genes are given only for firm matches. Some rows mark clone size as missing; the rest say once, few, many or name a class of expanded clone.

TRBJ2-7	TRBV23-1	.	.	CASSQSTRTTYEQYF	TGCGCCAGCAGTCAATCTACTCGGACAACCTACGAGCAGTACTTC
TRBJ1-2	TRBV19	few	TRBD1	CASSINRGNGYTF	TGTGCCAGTAGTATCAACAGGGGAAATGGCTACACCTTC
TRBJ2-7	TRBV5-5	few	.	CASSWRFRKWYF	TGTGCCAGCAGCTGGAGGTTTCGTAAGTGGTACTTC
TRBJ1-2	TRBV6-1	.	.	CASSDRGRSHYGYTF	TGTGCCAGCAGTGACAGGGGCAGAAGTCACTATGGCTACACCTTC
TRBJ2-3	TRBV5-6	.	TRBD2	CASYVQAGGRLADTQYF	TGTGCCAGCTACGTACAAGCGGGGGGACGACTAGCAGATACGCAGTATTTT
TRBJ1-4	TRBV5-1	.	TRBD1	CASSLVGQGATNEKLFF	TGCGCCAGCAGCTTGGTAGGACAGGGGGCAACTAATGAAAAACTGTTTTTT
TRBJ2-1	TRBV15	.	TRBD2	CATSARLAGGTYNEQFF	TGTGCCACCAGCGCCCGTTTAGCGGGAGGAACCTACAATGAGCAGTTCTTC
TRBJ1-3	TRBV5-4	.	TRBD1	CASSSPGQGGSGNTIYF	TGTGCCAGCAGCTCTCCGGGACAGGGGGGCTCTGGAAACACCATATATTTT
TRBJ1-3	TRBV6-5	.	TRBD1	CASSLGQGGGNTIYF	TGTGCCAGCAGCCTGGGACAGGGAGGGGGAAACACCATATATTTT
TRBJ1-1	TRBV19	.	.	CASSIIPGGTEAFF	TGTGCCAGTAGTATAATACCGGGAGGCACTGAAGCTTTCTTT
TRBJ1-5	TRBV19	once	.	CASSPRRSNQPQHF	TGTGCCAGTAGTCCACGGAGAAGCAATCAGCCCCAGCATTTT
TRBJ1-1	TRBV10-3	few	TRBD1	CAISPGQGKTEAFF	TGTGCCATCAGCCCCGGACAGGGTAAGACGGAAGCTTTCTTT
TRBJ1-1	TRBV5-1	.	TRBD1	CASSSSDRGGAFF	TGCGCCAGCAGCAGCTCGGACAGGGGTGGTGCTTTCTTT
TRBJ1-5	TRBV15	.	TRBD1	CATSSKTGVTSQPQHF	TGTGCCACCAGCAGTAAGACAGGGGTAACGAGTCAGCCCCAGCATTTT